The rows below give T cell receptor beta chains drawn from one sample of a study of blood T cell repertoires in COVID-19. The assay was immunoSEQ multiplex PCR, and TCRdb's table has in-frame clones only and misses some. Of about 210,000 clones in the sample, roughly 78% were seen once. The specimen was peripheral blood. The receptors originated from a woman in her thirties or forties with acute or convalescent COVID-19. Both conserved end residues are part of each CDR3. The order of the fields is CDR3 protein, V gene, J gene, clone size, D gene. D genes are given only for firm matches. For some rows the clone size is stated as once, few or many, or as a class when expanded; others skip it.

CDR3 protein: CASRRYSEQYF
V gene: TRBV27
J gene: TRBJ2-7
clone size: NA
D gene: NA

CDR3 protein: CANSTGGYEQYF
V gene: TRBV6-5
J gene: TRBJ2-7
clone size: few
D gene: TRBD2

CDR3 protein: CASSLGFGSGGDTDTQYF
V gene: TRBV11-3
J gene: TRBJ2-3
clone size: once
D gene: TRBD2

CDR3 protein: CASSLLAGGFYEQYF
V gene: TRBV19
J gene: TRBJ2-7
clone size: NA
D gene: TRBD2

CDR3 protein: CASSQAQGRYGYTF
V gene: TRBV3-1/TRBV3-2
J gene: TRBJ1-2
clone size: NA
D gene: NA

CDR3 protein: CATSGPTANGYEQYF
V gene: TRBV24-1
J gene: TRBJ2-7
clone size: once
D gene: NA

CDR3 protein: CATNSGTNTKRSSYNEQFF
V gene: TRBV24-1
J gene: TRBJ2-1
clone size: NA
D gene: TRBD2

CDR3 protein: CASSEFRGNYGYTF
V gene: TRBV25-1
J gene: TRBJ1-2
clone size: NA
D gene: NA

CDR3 protein: CASNSGGAYEQFF
V gene: TRBV10-1
J gene: TRBJ2-1
clone size: NA
D gene: TRBD2

CDR3 protein: CAGKRDRDTGELFF
V gene: TRBV2
J gene: TRBJ2-2
clone size: NA
D gene: TRBD1

CDR3 protein: CASSSGQGDYEQYF
V gene: TRBV7-2
J gene: TRBJ2-7
clone size: NA
D gene: TRBD1

CDR3 protein: CASSQGNTDTQYF
V gene: TRBV19
J gene: TRBJ2-3
clone size: NA
D gene: NA

CDR3 protein: CASSRGQRKENTIYF
V gene: TRBV3-1/TRBV3-2
J gene: TRBJ1-3
clone size: NA
D gene: NA

CDR3 protein: CASRRTASYEQYF
V gene: TRBV12-3/TRBV12-4
J gene: TRBJ2-7
clone size: once
D gene: NA

CDR3 protein: CASSPLQGSHSPLHF
V gene: TRBV11-2
J gene: TRBJ1-6
clone size: NA
D gene: TRBD1

CDR3 protein: CASSHSLAGEDF
V gene: TRBV7-9
J gene: TRBJ2-7
clone size: NA
D gene: TRBD2

CDR3 protein: CASSPTSGGNTGELFF
V gene: TRBV3-1/TRBV3-2
J gene: TRBJ2-2
clone size: NA
D gene: TRBD2

CDR3 protein: CASSEYRVPGANVLTF
V gene: TRBV27
J gene: TRBJ2-6
clone size: NA
D gene: NA

CDR3 protein: CAWRGPGDNQPQHF
V gene: TRBV30
J gene: TRBJ1-5
clone size: few
D gene: NA

CDR3 protein: CASSTQGQSSYEQYF
V gene: TRBV5-1
J gene: TRBJ2-7
clone size: NA
D gene: TRBD1

CDR3 protein: CASSIGTGYNEQFF
V gene: TRBV11-3
J gene: TRBJ2-1
clone size: NA
D gene: NA